What follows are 26 T cell receptor beta chains derived from one specimen sequenced in a study of cytomegalovirus exposure and HLA in healthy donors. PCR employed 60 Vbeta and 13 Jbeta primers. Clones were read by immunoSEQ multiplex PCR, and TCRdb kept only the in-frame ones, dropping some. The sample includes 21,000 or so clones. Sequenced: PBMCs. Receptors were obtained from a man between 60 and 75 years old in good health and CMV-seropositive.

This sequence joins TRBV7-2 and TRBJ2-7; 7 bases are a match to TRBD1. J gave up 3 bases and V 1 base, and 3 bases lay outside the gene matches. The CDR3 has 14 amino acids. In germline, CDR1 is SGHTA, CDR2 FQGNSA. The CDR3 coding sequence is TGTGCCAGCAGCTTAGTGGGACAGAGCTACGAGCAGTACTTC. This encodes CASSLVGQSYEQYF.

The gene calls are TRBV6-1 and TRBJ2-5, with 7 nucleotides matching TRBD1. This CDR3 region has 13 residues. CDR1 is MNHNS, CDR2 SASEGT, per germline. Losses at the gene ends were 10 bases for V and 3 bases for J; bases not matched to a gene: 8. CDR3 in DNA: TGTGCCATCCGACAGGGTGGGGAAGAGACCCAGTACTTC. The encoded protein is CAIRQGGEETQYF.

This chain links TRBV4-1 with TRBJ2-7; 8 nucleotides align to TRBD1. The CDR3 is 14 amino acids. With V trimmed by 1 base and J by 4 bases, 3 bases remained unmatched. The germline V gene encodes CDR1 MGHRA and CDR2 YSYEKL. CDR3 amino acids: CASSQGTGTYEQYF. DNA for the CDR3: TGCGCCAGCAGCCAAGGGACAGGGACTTACGAGCAGTACTTC.

V and J are TRBV20-1 and TRBJ1-1, with D hard to call. The CDR3 has 11 amino acids. Trimming left V 3 bases short and J 8 bases short, with 10 bases between. CDR1 and CDR2 from the germline V gene are DFQATT and SNEGSKA (reference sequence). The CDR3: CSASLTTEAFF. CDR3 bases: TGCAGTGCTAGCTTGACAACGGAAGCTTTCTTT.

V and J are TRBV5-1 and TRBJ2-3; no clear D. V dropped 3 bases and J dropped 2 bases, with 4 bases sitting between them. CDR1 and CDR2 (germline): SGHRS, YFSETQ. The CDR3 length is 12 residues. CDR3 nucleotides: TGCGCCAGCAGCTCTAACACAGATACGCAGTATTTT. As protein: CASSSNTDTQYF.

This sequence joins TRBV6-1 and TRBJ1-2; D may be TRBD1 (6 bases). There are 14 residues in the CDR3. Germline V gene sequence: CDR1 MNHNS, CDR2 SASEGT. The germline V and J ends were trimmed by 3 bases and 4 bases, with 12 bases remaining between them. Here the CDR3 reads CASSETGRVYGYTF. The DNA for the CDR3 is TGTGCCAGCAGTGAGACAGGAAGAGTCTATGGCTACACCTTC.

The rearrangement joins TRBV29-1 to TRBJ1-5; D gene ambiguous. The CDR3 consists of 13 residues. Per germline, CDR1 SQVTM and CDR2 ANQGSEA. Trimming removed 6 bases at V and 2 bases at J, with 11 bases between. The CDR3 DNA follows: TGCAGCGTCGGAGGGAAAGGCAATCAGCCCCAGCATTTT. It yields the protein CSVGGKGNQPQHF.

The chain joins TRBV30 to TRBJ2-2; D might be TRBD1 (5 bases). Trimming pared 5 bases from V and 8 bases from J, leaving 12 bases between. Germline assignment: CDR1 GTSNPN and CDR2 SVGIG (reference sequence). The CDR3 extends over 12 amino acids. This CDR3 is CAWAPQGGELFF. The CDR3 nucleotides read TGTGCCTGGGCCCCCCAGGGAGGGGAGCTGTTTTTT.

The chain links TRBV5-1 to TRBJ2-7; D possibly corresponds to TRBD1 (6 bases). V was trimmed by 3 bases and J by 3 bases, leaving 10 bases between them. Germline CDR1 reads SGHRS; CDR2 reads YFSETQ. The CDR3 is 13 residues long. The chain's CDR3 is CASSWDNLYEQYF. For the CDR3, the DNA is TGCGCCAGCAGCTGGGACAATCTCTACGAGCAGTACTTC.

The rearrangement joins TRBV5-1 to TRBJ1-2, with D uncertain. The CDR3 is 13 amino acids. Germline V gene data show CDR1 as SGHRS and CDR2 as YFSETQ. Trimming pared 7 bases from V and 6 bases from J, leaving 16 bases between. The CDR3 reads CASSERERHGYTF. The CDR3 DNA sequence: TGCGCCAGCTCCGAGCGGGAGCGGCATGGCTACACCTTC.

The chain employs TRBV2 and TRBJ2-5, with TRBD2 identical over 8 bases. CDR3 length: 15 amino acids. V lost 4 bases to trimming and J lost 2 bases; unmatched junction nucleotides: 6. The germline gives CDR1 SNHLY, CDR2 FYNNEI. The CDR3 loop is CASSGGGKKQETQYF. CDR3 in DNA: TGTGCCAGCAGTGGCGGGGGGAAGAAACAAGAGACCCAGTACTTC.

The V call is TRBV4-1, the J call TRBJ2-7; TRBD1 agrees at 7 bases. J gave up 2 bases and V 3 bases, and 10 bases lay outside the gene matches. CDR3 size: 16 residues. Germline lookup yields CDR1 MGHRA and CDR2 YSYEKL. In DNA form, the CDR3 reads TGCGCCAGCAGCCACCCCGGACAGGTGACTACCTACGAGCAGTACTTC. It yields the protein CASSHPGQVTTYEQYF.

The chain couples TRBV6-6 to TRBJ2-2; possibly TRBD2 for D (6 bases). V was shortened by 8 bases and J by 0 bases, with 7 bases between the two germline ends. Germline CDR1 reads MNHNY; CDR2 reads SVGAGI (reference sequence). This CDR3 comprises 13 residues. CDR3 sequence (DNA): TGTGCCAGCGGGACTTCGAACACCGGGGAGCTGTTTTTT. As protein: CASGTSNTGELFF.

The chain carries TRBV6-1 and TRBJ1-5; 8 bases fit TRBD1. CDR3 length equals 14 residues. The ends lost 5 bases at V and 6 bases at J; junction bases unmatched: 6. Germline V CDR1 and CDR2: MNHNS, SASEGT. DNA for the CDR3: TGTGCCAGCAGTAAACTACAGGGGGGTCAGCCCCAGCATTTT. Its protein product is CASSKLQGGQPQHF.

The chain links TRBV6-1 to TRBJ1-2; 7 nucleotides agree with TRBD1. Germline V gene sequence: CDR1 MNHNS, CDR2 SASEGT. Losses at the gene ends were 1 base for V and 5 bases for J; bases not matched to a gene: 10. This CDR3 comprises 16 residues. The CDR3 bases are TGTGCCAGCAGTGAAGGTATTCGAGGACAGGTATATGGCTACACCTTC. Its protein product is CASSEGIRGQVYGYTF.

The chain employs TRBV7-2 and TRBJ1-2; maybe TRBD1 (5 bases). The germline V and J ends were trimmed by 4 bases and 4 bases, with 10 bases remaining between them. Germline V CDR1 and CDR2: SGHTA, FQGNSA. The CDR3 is 13 residues long. CDR3 amino acids: CASSSGLGYGYTF. The CDR3 nucleotides read TGTGCCAGCAGCTCGGGACTCGGCTATGGCTACACCTTC. The variable domain in full, with the rest retrieved from reference TRBV7-2 and TRBJ1-2, is GAGVSQSPSNKVTEKGKDVELRCDPISGHTALYWYRQSLGQGLEFLIYFQGNSAPDKSGLPSDRFSAERTGGSVSTLTIQRTQQEDSAVYLCASSSGLGYGYTFGSGTRLTVV.

The chain joins TRBV25-1 to TRBJ2-1; TRBD2 agrees at 13 bases. V was clipped by 3 bases and J by 5 bases; unmatched bases: 4. The germline V gene has CDR1 MGHDK and CDR2 SYGVNS. CDR3 length: 16 residues. The CDR3 here is CASSDWTSGSDNEQFF. The CDR3 nucleotides read TGTGCCAGCAGTGATTGGACTAGCGGGAGTGACAATGAGCAGTTCTTC.

The chain joins TRBV4-1 to TRBJ2-5; 7 nucleotides match TRBD2. The CDR3 runs to 15 residues. J was trimmed by 5 bases and V by 4 bases; bases with no gene match: 10. CDR1 and CDR2 (germline): MGHRA, YSYEKL. CDR3 protein: CASSPPSEGGETQYF. CDR3 DNA sequence: TGCGCCAGCAGCCCTCCTTCGGAGGGAGGGGAGACCCAGTACTTC.

The V call is TRBV6-6, the J call TRBJ1-5, with unresolved D. The germline V gene has CDR1 MNHNY and CDR2 SVGAGI (reference sequence). The CDR3 sequence is 14 residues long. V dropped 2 bases and J dropped 3 bases, with 8 bases sitting between them. The CDR3 here is CASSYRGSNQPQHF. CDR3 coding DNA: TGTGCCAGCAGTTACCGGGGTTCCAATCAGCCCCAGCATTTT.

The CDR3 region is CASSPEGTGGLYTF. DNA of the CDR3: TGTGCCAGCTCACCCGAGGGGACAGGGGGCCTCTACACCTTC. The V call is TRBV18, the J call TRBJ1-2; TRBD1 matches at 12 bases. This CDR3 spans 14 amino acids. CDR1 and CDR2 (germline): KGHSH, LQKENI. The V and J ends lost 3 bases and 10 bases, in that order; junction bases with no gene match: 6.

This chain uses TRBV4-2 with TRBJ2-7; maybe TRBD1 (7 bases). The CDR3 covers 11 residues. Between the trimmed V and J ends, which lost 8 bases and 7 bases, there was a span of 12 bases. Per germline, CDR1 LGHNA and CDR2 YNFKEQ. CDR3 coding DNA: TGTGCCAGCCGCAGGGGGGTTGAGCAGTACTTC. Translation: CASRRGVEQYF.

The gene calls are TRBV11-3 and TRBJ1-5, with a possible D match to TRBD1 (6 bases). Trimming removed 6 bases at V and 7 bases at J, with 16 bases between. This CDR3 has 14 residues. CDR1 SGHNT and CDR2 YENEEA come from the germline V gene. The CDR3 spells CASRPGDGGQPQHF. DNA for the CDR3: TGTGCCAGCAGGCCAGGGGATGGTGGCCAGCCCCAGCATTTT.

The chain joins TRBV27 to TRBJ1-1; no clear D. Trimming cost V 5 bases and J 9 bases, with 16 bases left between them. This CDR3 is 13 amino acids long. Germline-derived CDR1 and CDR2 are MNHEY and SMNVEV (reference sequence). Written as DNA, the CDR3 is TGTGCCAGCAGTCTCCTCGGGGTAGGGAAAGCTTTCTTT. Protein: CASSLLGVGKAFF.

The rearrangement uses TRBV5-1 and TRBJ1-4; no reliable D call. The CDR3 sequence is 15 residues long. Germline CDR1 reads SGHRS; CDR2 reads YFSETQ. Trimming left V 4 bases short and J 6 bases short, with 16 bases between. DNA for the CDR3: TGCGCCAGCAGCCAAGGATGGACTACGGATGAAAAACTGTTTTTT. It codes for CASSQGWTTDEKLFF.

As to this clone: Other nucleotide sequences from this sample produce the same CDR3. For the CDR3, the DNA is TGTGCCAGCAGCTTCGGGGGGCGTCGGGAGACCCAGTACTTC. This translates into CASSFGGRRETQYF. The chain has TRBV7-9 and TRBJ2-5; tentatively, D is TRBD2 (7 bases). The CDR3 is made up of 14 amino acids. Germline V gives CDR1 SEHNR, CDR2 FQNEAQ (reference sequence). The V and J ends lost 3 bases and 5 bases respectively, with 13 bases between them. The full variable domain, with the rest looked up from reference TRBV7-9 and TRBJ2-5, is DTGVSQNPRHKITKRGQNVTFRCDPISEHNRLYWYRQTLGQGPEFLTYFQNEAQLEKSRLLSDRFSAERPKGSFSTLEIQRTEQGDSAMYLCASSFGGRRETQYFGPGTRLLVL.

This chain joins TRBV7-9 and TRBJ1-2; D call uncertain. CDR3 length: 11 residues. With 6 bases removed from V and 8 bases from J, the gap between germline ends came to 10 bases. Germline V gives CDR1 SEHNR, CDR2 FQNEAQ (reference sequence). The CDR3 reads CASSQIQGYTF. The DNA of the CDR3 is TGTGCCAGCAGTCAAATCCAGGGCTACACCTTC.